This TCR beta chain is from a study of PD-1 blockade in classical Hodgkin lymphoma. V lost 5 bases and J lost 3, with 20 bases in between. The germline CDR1 and CDR2 sequences are SGHDT and YYEEEE. The CDR3 has 16 residues. Notes on the study in general: By C4D1 there was a significant rise in CD4+ TCR diversity but not in CD8+ TCR diversity. Baseline diversity resembling that of newly diagnosed patients was seen in complete responders. Relapsed/refractory patients reportedly had the lowest baseline TCR diversity, below newly diagnosed patients, who were below healthy donors.

With respect to this clone: No antigen is known for it.

The table came from immunoSEQ multiplex PCR; TCRdb's copy has only in-frame clones and leaves some out. Of 21,000 or so clones listed, roughly 78% are singletons. No patient escaped relapse after autologous stem cell transplantation, and brentuximab vedotin exposure varied. This clonotype originated in a human donor with classical Hodgkin lymphoma. The chain joins TRBV5-6 to TRBJ1-2, with a possible D match to TRBD1 (6 bases). The input for sequencing was peripheral blood mononuclear cells (PBMCs), taken before the second cycle of nivolumab. The CDR3 spells CASSPTGGREDYGYTF. CDR3 DNA: TGTGCCAGCAGTCCTACCGGGGGCAGGGAGGACTATGGCTACACCTTC.